A selection of T cell receptor beta chains follows, all from one sample in a study of blood T cells in healthy people across ages. TCRdb re-called the 5' RACE reads through MiXCR, storing one row per CDR3 protein. The repertoire holds around 990,000 distinct CDR3 sequences, around two fifths seen once, with about an eighth in the top ten. The specimen was blood. These receptors were obtained from a man aged 18 to 29 in good health. CDR3s include the opening cysteine and the closing phenylalanine or tryptophan. A D gene is named only where the DNA matches it firmly. Some rows mark clone size as missing; the rest say once, few, many or name a class of expanded clone.

V,D,J,size,DNA,CDR3
TRBV7-9,TRBD2,TRBJ2-1,NA,TGTGCCAGCACCCTAGGGACTAGTTACAATGAGCAGTTCTTC,CASTLGTSYNEQFF
TRBV10-3,TRBD1,TRBJ1-6,NA,TGTGCCATCAGTGTAGACAGGGGGCGAAACGCCTCACCCCTCCACTTT,CAISVDRGRNASPLHF
TRBV3-1,NA,TRBJ2-3,NA,TGTGCCAGCAGCCGCACCCAGTTGTTGCGGGGAGCGGATACGCAGTATTTT,CASSRTQLLRGADTQYF
TRBV3-1,TRBD1,TRBJ1-1,few,TGTGCCAGCAGCCGGGGCCAGGGGGCAGGGAAGGCTTTCTTT,CASSRGQGAGKAFF
TRBV21-1,NA,TRBJ1-4,once,TGTGCCAGCAGCGCCCGGAACCCAGGGGGGCAGGGAGTGGTATCAACTAATGAAAAACTGTTTTTT,CASSARNPGGQGVVSTNEKLFF
TRBV7-2,NA,TRBJ1-4,NA,TGTGCCAGCAGCTTATACAGGGCAGACGATGAAAAACTGTTTTTT,CASSLYRADDEKLFF
TRBV5-1,NA,TRBJ1-2,few,TGCGCCAGCAGCCCCGGGAGGGGTGGCTACACCTTC,CASSPGRGGYTF
TRBV29-1,NA,TRBJ2-2,NA,TGCAGCGGGGGGACCAACACCGGGGAGCTGTTTTTT,CSGGTNTGELFF
TRBV7-2,NA,TRBJ2-5,NA,TGTGCCAGCAGCTTAGAGATGGGGGGGGGCCTCCAAGAGACCCAGTACTTC,CASSLEMGGGLQETQYF
TRBV12-3/TRBV12-4,NA,TRBJ2-3,many,TGTGCCAGCAGTTTCGGGAACCGAGATACGCAGTATTTT,CASSFGNRDTQYF
TRBV7-9,NA,TRBJ1-2,few,TGTGCCAGCAGCCTAGACTGGGGTGACTATGGCTACACCTTC,CASSLDWGDYGYTF
TRBV7-9,NA,TRBJ2-1,NA,TGTGCCAGCAGTACAAGCACGGAGAGTAGTAATGAGCAGTTCTTC,CASSTSTESSNEQFF
TRBV29-1,NA,TRBJ1-4,few,TGCAGCGTTGAAGATTCGACTGCGACAACTAATGAAAAACTGTTTTTT,CSVEDSTATTNEKLFF
TRBV2,NA,TRBJ2-7,once,TGTGCCAGCAACAGGGATTTTACCTACGAGCAGTACTTC,CASNRDFTYEQYF
TRBV24-1,NA,TRBJ2-1,NA,TGTGCCACCAGTGATCCGGGTATGGCCTACAATGAGCAGTTCTTC,CATSDPGMAYNEQFF
TRBV27,TRBD1,TRBJ1-5,NA,TGTGCCAGCAGGGATGGGACAGGGGTTTGGCAAGAAAATCAGCCCCAGCATTTT,CASRDGTGVWQENQPQHF
TRBV5-1,NA,TRBJ2-7,few,TGCGCCAGCAGCTTGGAAGTTGGGGTTGTGTACGAGCAGTACTTC,CASSLEVGVVYEQYF
TRBV2,NA,TRBJ2-2,NA,TGTGCCAGCAGTGGGGGTCACGGGGAGCTGTTTTTT,CASSGGHGELFF
TRBV20-1,NA,TRBJ1-5,few,TGCAGTGCTAGAGAGAACACGGTGGGCAATCAGCCCCAGCATTTT,CSARENTVGNQPQHF
TRBV7-9,NA,TRBJ2-1,NA,TGTGCCAGCAGCTTAATAGACCAGTCGTTGGGGAATGAGCAGTTCTTC,CASSLIDQSLGNEQFF
TRBV12-3/TRBV12-4,TRBD1,TRBJ2-3,NA,TGTGCCAGCAGTTATACAGGGGTGGCAGATACGCAGTATTTT,CASSYTGVADTQYF
TRBV10-3,NA,TRBJ1-2,NA,TGTGCCATCAGTACTACAGGGAATGGCTACATCTTC,CAISTTGNGYIF
TRBV29-1,NA,TRBJ1-5,NA,TGCAGCGTTGGACCCGGGGGTAGCAATCAGCCCCAGCATTTT,CSVGPGGSNQPQHF
TRBV4-3,TRBD2,TRBJ2-7,NA,TGCGCCAGCAGCCAAGATCCCTTACTAGCGGGGGGGACCTACAATGAGCAGTACTTC,CASSQDPLLAGGTYNEQYF
TRBV11-2,NA,TRBJ2-3,NA,TGTGCCAGCAGCTTAGCTTCGAGTATAGCGGAGAGCACAGATACGCAGTATTTT,CASSLASSIAESTDTQYF
TRBV9,NA,TRBJ1-6,NA,TGTGCCAGCAGCGTAGACTCATCCTCCTATAATTCACCCCCCCACTTT,CASSVDSSSYNSPPHF
TRBV9,TRBD2,TRBJ2-7,NA,TGTGCCAGCAGCGTGGGACTAGTTCCCGAGCAGTACTTC,CASSVGLVPEQYF
TRBV7-2,TRBD1,TRBJ1-2,NA,TGTGCCAGCAGCCGGACAGGGAGGCCCTATGGCTACACCTTC,CASSRTGRPYGYTF
TRBV4-2,NA,TRBJ2-5,NA,TGTGCCAGCACCCCAGGATCGAGAGGAGCGCATGAGCAGTACTTC,CASTPGSRGAHEQYF
TRBV7-3,NA,TRBJ2-3,few,TGTGCCAGCAGCTTAGATGGTTCCAGCTCCCCAGATACGCAGTATTTT,CASSLDGSSSPDTQYF
TRBV4-1,NA,TRBJ2-1,few,TGCGCCAGCAGCCAAGAAGGTCAGGACTACAATGAGCAGTTCTTC,CASSQEGQDYNEQFF
TRBV6-2/TRBV6-3,NA,TRBJ2-1,few,TGTGCCAGCAGCAAAGACAGTCCCTCCTACAATGAGCAGTTCTTC,CASSKDSPSYNEQFF
TRBV28,NA,TRBJ2-7,NA,TGTGCCAGCAGACTAAGGGGGGTGGGATACGAGCAGTACTTC,CASRLRGVGYEQYF
TRBV9,NA,TRBJ1-2,NA,TGTGCCAGCAGCAGAACCGGACTCCCTCTTCTTAACTATGGCTACACCTTC,CASSRTGLPLLNYGYTF
TRBV29-1,NA,TRBJ2-7,few,TGCAGCGTTGAAGATCGAGGTGCCCACGAGCAGTACTTC,CSVEDRGAHEQYF
TRBV14,NA,TRBJ2-3,NA,TGTGCCAGCAGCCAAGCTGGGGCAGTCGGGGATACGCAGTATTTT,CASSQAGAVGDTQYF
TRBV6-6,NA,TRBJ1-4,few,TGTGCCAGCAGTTACGTGAGGGCCCCTAATGAAAAACTGTTTTTT,CASSYVRAPNEKLFF
TRBV20-1,TRBD1,TRBJ2-5,NA,TGCAGTGCTAGAGGGTCGACAGGGGGCAATGAGCAGTACTTC,CSARGSTGGNEQYF
TRBV29-1,NA,TRBJ1-5,few,TGCAGCGTTGGGGCAGGTAGCAATCAGCCCCAGCATTTT,CSVGAGSNQPQHF
TRBV20-1,NA,TRBJ1-4,NA,TGTAGTGCTAGGGACATGACTAGTGAAAAACTGTTTTTT,CSARDMTSEKLFF
TRBV5-1,TRBD1,TRBJ2-1,many,TGCGCCAGCAGCTTGGAAGGGGGCCCCTACAATGAGCAGTTCTTC,CASSLEGGPYNEQFF
TRBV7-9,NA,TRBJ2-1,few,TGTGCCAGTTATTTGCCGTTCTTC,CASYLPFF
TRBV5-5,TRBD1,TRBJ2-3,NA,TGTGCCAGCAGCGTCGACAGGGAAGATACGCAGTATTTT,CASSVDREDTQYF
TRBV3-1,TRBD2,TRBJ2-7,NA,TGTGCCAGCAGCATTTCAGGGACTAGCGGTAGGGATGAGCAGTACTTC,CASSISGTSGRDEQYF
TRBV7-3,NA,TRBJ2-3,NA,TGTGCCAGCAGCTTAACGGGGTACGCAGATACGCAGTATTTT,CASSLTGYADTQYF
TRBV15,NA,TRBJ1-2,few,TGTGCCACCAGCAGAGATAAAAGGCCTCACTATGGCTACACCTTC,CATSRDKRPHYGYTF
TRBV20-1,TRBD1,TRBJ2-7,NA,TGCAGTGCTAGACCATCCGGGACAGGGTTCAGATCCCAGTACTTC,CSARPSGTGFRSQYF
TRBV20-1,NA,TRBJ1-1,few,TGCAGTGCTACGGGGACCCCAGGGAACACTGAAGCTTTCTTT,CSATGTPGNTEAFF
TRBV12-3/TRBV12-4,NA,TRBJ1-5,few,TGTGCCAGCAGGGGTGCCAATCAGCCCCAGCATTTT,CASRGANQPQHF
TRBV5-1,TRBD2,TRBJ2-7,NA,TGCGCCAGCAGCTTGGGCGGGGGGGACTACAATGAGCAGTACTTC,CASSLGGGDYNEQYF
TRBV20-1,TRBD1,TRBJ1-6,NA,TGCAGTGCCCCAGGGGGCGAGTATAATTCACCCCTCCACTTT,CSAPGGEYNSPLHF
TRBV5-1,NA,TRBJ2-3,NA,TGCGCCAGCAGCTTGCCCGAAGTCGGTGGAGATACGCAGTATTTT,CASSLPEVGGDTQYF
TRBV12-3/TRBV12-4,NA,TRBJ2-5,NA,TGTGCCAGCAGTTATGTTTTGTACCAAAAGACCCAGTACTTC,CASSYVLYQKTQYF